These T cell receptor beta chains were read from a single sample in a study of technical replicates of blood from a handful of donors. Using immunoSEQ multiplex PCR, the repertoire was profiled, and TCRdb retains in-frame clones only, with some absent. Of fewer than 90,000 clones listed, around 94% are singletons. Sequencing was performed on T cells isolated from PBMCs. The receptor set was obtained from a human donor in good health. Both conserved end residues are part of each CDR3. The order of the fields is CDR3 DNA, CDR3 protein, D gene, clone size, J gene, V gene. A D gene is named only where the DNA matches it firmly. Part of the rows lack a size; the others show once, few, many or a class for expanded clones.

CDR3 DNA: TGTGCCAGCAGCCAAGGACAGTCCTCTGGAAACACCATATATTTT; CDR3 protein: CASSQGQSSGNTIYF; D gene: .; clone size: .; J gene: TRBJ1-3; V gene: TRBV4-2
CDR3 DNA: TGTGCCGGAAGGACTAGCGGGGGGCTTTCCTACAATGAGCAGTTCTTC; CDR3 protein: CAGRTSGGLSYNEQFF; D gene: TRBD2; clone size: .; J gene: TRBJ2-1; V gene: TRBV30
CDR3 DNA: TGTGCCAGCAGCGTAACGGACAGGGGATTAGGTACGCAGTATTTT; CDR3 protein: CASSVTDRGLGTQYF; D gene: TRBD1; clone size: .; J gene: TRBJ2-3; V gene: TRBV9
CDR3 DNA: TGTGCCAGCAGCTCATTGCTGGACTTGTACTACGAGCAGTACTTC; CDR3 protein: CASSSLLDLYYEQYF; D gene: .; clone size: .; J gene: TRBJ2-7; V gene: TRBV11-2
CDR3 DNA: TGTGCCAGCAGCTTAGCTCCGGGAGCGAACACCGGGGAGCTGTTTTTT; CDR3 protein: CASSLAPGANTGELFF; D gene: .; clone size: .; J gene: TRBJ2-2; V gene: TRBV7-8
CDR3 DNA: TGTGCCAGCAGTGAATACAGGGTAGAAAACATTCAGTACTTC; CDR3 protein: CASSEYRVENIQYF; D gene: .; clone size: .; J gene: TRBJ2-4; V gene: TRBV6-1
CDR3 DNA: TGTGCCAGCGGACAGACTAGCACAGATACGCAGTATTTT; CDR3 protein: CASGQTSTDTQYF; D gene: .; clone size: .; J gene: TRBJ2-3; V gene: TRBV2
CDR3 DNA: TGTGCCAGCAGCTTAGCTGTGACAGGCTACAATGAGCAGTTCTTC; CDR3 protein: CASSLAVTGYNEQFF; D gene: .; clone size: .; J gene: TRBJ2-1; V gene: TRBV7-9
CDR3 DNA: TGTGCCAGCAGTCCCCCGGGTCTCGGCGGGAGAGAGCAGGAGACCCAGTACTTC; CDR3 protein: CASSPPGLGGREQETQYF; D gene: TRBD2; clone size: once; J gene: TRBJ2-5; V gene: TRBV28
CDR3 DNA: TGTGCCAGCAGCAATACGCTTGCGGGGTCCTACAATGAGCAGTTCTTC; CDR3 protein: CASSNTLAGSYNEQFF; D gene: .; clone size: .; J gene: TRBJ2-1; V gene: TRBV11-2
CDR3 DNA: TGTGCCAGCTCCGAGGGAGGTACTCTCGAGCAGTACTTC; CDR3 protein: CASSEGGTLEQYF; D gene: .; clone size: .; J gene: TRBJ2-7; V gene: TRBV6-5
CDR3 DNA: TGTGCCAGCAGTTTACCGTGGGGCACTAACTATGGCTACACCTTC; CDR3 protein: CASSLPWGTNYGYTF; D gene: .; clone size: .; J gene: TRBJ1-2; V gene: TRBV28
CDR3 DNA: TGTGCCAGTAGTACCGAACAGGGGGCAGATACGCAGTATTTT; CDR3 protein: CASSTEQGADTQYF; D gene: TRBD1; clone size: .; J gene: TRBJ2-3; V gene: TRBV19
CDR3 DNA: TGCGCCAGCAGCTTGGGCAGGGGAGGGTACGAGCAGTACTTC; CDR3 protein: CASSLGRGGYEQYF; D gene: .; clone size: .; J gene: TRBJ2-7; V gene: TRBV5-1
CDR3 DNA: TGCACCAGCAGCCAAGAAAGGGGGCGGGGGGATGGCTACACCTTC; CDR3 protein: CTSSQERGRGDGYTF; D gene: .; clone size: .; J gene: TRBJ1-2; V gene: TRBV1
CDR3 DNA: TGTGCCAGCAGCCCACAGGTTAGATCCTACAATGAGCAGTTCTTC; CDR3 protein: CASSPQVRSYNEQFF; D gene: .; clone size: .; J gene: TRBJ2-1; V gene: TRBV5-4
CDR3 DNA: TGTGCCAGTAGTATCGATAGCTCCTACAATGAGCAGTTCTTC; CDR3 protein: CASSIDSSYNEQFF; D gene: .; clone size: .; J gene: TRBJ2-1; V gene: TRBV19